This entry describes one T cell receptor (beta chain). No antigen is known for it. In this CDR3 the conserved last residue, phenylalanine or tryptophan, is missing, so a read error is likely. No DNA is shown, since the ends of the CDR3 on it are uncertain; the CDR3 is the one TCRdb lists. This specimen belongs to a study of tumor and adjacent non-tumor tissue in lung cancer. At the level of the study: The cohort had 12 adenocarcinoma, a couple of squamous cell and 1 small cell patients.

TCRbeta libraries were built with three rounds of nested PCR, modified from ARM-PCR. TCRdb passed the multiplex PCR reads through MiXCR, listing each CDR3 protein once. The table has 110,000 or so distinct CDR3 sequences, about 63% seen once. The germline gives CDR1 SGHAT, CDR2 FQDESV (reference sequence). The length of the CDR3 is 15 amino acids, counting both ends. Study results and caveats: TCR diversity was significantly greater in tumor than normal lung tissue. Tumor repertoires had a smaller top 100 clone share than normal lung.

RNA was extracted from bulk tissue without any cell sorting. More than 3 cm separated this lung sample from the edge of the tumor. Sequencing was performed on distant non-tumor lung tissue. This receptor was taken from a man in his 60s with non-small cell lung cancer. J is TRBJ2-2 and V is TRBV11-1. This chain's CDR3 is CASSPVLGGTGEQFL.